This TCR beta chain originates from a study of T cell responses to AZD1222 COVID-19 vaccine. At the level of the study: Pooling covered second doses at about 4 or about 12 weeks. Study-wide results and caveats: At baseline, just five to seven AZD1222 recipients tested seropositive.

Concerning this clone: Antigen specificity is unknown.

The data were produced by immunoSEQ multiplex PCR, yet TCRdb's version contains in-frame clones alone and is incomplete. The sample yields 240,000 or so clones, 85% to 95% seen once. The sample consisted of peripheral blood, taken on day 0 of AZD1222 vaccination. This sequence originates from an adult in good health.

The CDR3 loop reads CASSQDLGQSRQPQHF. DNA for the CDR3: TGCGCCAGCAGCCAAGATTTGGGACAGTCGCGTCAGCCCCAGCATTTT. This sequence joins TRBV4-1 and TRBJ1-5; 7 bases are shared with TRBD1. This CDR3 spans 16 amino acids. With V trimmed by 0 bases and J by 6 bases, 8 bases remained unmatched. Germline V lookup: CDR1 MGHRA, CDR2 YSYEKL.